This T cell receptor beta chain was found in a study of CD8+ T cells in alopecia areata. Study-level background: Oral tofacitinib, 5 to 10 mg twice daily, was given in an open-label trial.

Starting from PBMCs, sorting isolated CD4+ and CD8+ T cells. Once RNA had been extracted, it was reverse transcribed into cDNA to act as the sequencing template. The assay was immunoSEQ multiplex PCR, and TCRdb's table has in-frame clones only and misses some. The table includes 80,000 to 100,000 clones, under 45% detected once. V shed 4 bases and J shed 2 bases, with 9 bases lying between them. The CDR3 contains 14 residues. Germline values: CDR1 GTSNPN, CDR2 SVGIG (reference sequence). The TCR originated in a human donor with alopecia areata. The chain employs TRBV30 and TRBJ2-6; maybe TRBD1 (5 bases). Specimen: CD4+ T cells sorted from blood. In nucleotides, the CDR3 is TGTGCCTGGAAGCAGGGTGCTGGGGCCAACGTCCTGACTTTC. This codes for CAWKQGAGANVLTF.